These 3 T cell receptor beta chains were sequenced from one sample in a study of neoadjuvant anti-PD-1 for oral cavity cancer. TCRdb's table, derived via immunoSEQ multiplex PCR, lists solely in-frame clones and lacks some. The sample has about 14,000 clones, 66% seen once. This specimen consisted of PBMCs, obtained before nivolumab (anti-PD-1) treatment. These receptors were obtained from a person aged 40 to 85 with oral cavity squamous cell carcinoma.

The chain joins TRBV9 to TRBJ2-3; 10 bases match TRBD2. The germline CDR1 and CDR2 sequences are SGDLS and YYNGEE. The CDR3 contains 18 residues. The V and J ends lost 0 bases and 2 bases, in that order; junction bases with no gene match: 9. As DNA, the CDR3 is TGTGCCAGCAGCGTAGCTACGTCTAGCGGGGGACCCACAGATACGCAGTATTTT. Amino acids: CASSVATSSGGPTDTQYF.

CDR3 DNA sequence: TGTGCCAGCAGTGTGGCGGGGAGTCGCTACGAGCAGTACTTC. Protein: CASSVAGSRYEQYF. The rearrangement uses TRBV6-1 and TRBJ2-7; D is perhaps TRBD2 (6 bases). Per the germline V gene, CDR1 is MNHNS and CDR2 is SASEGT. Deletions cut 4 bases from V and 3 bases from J, with 13 bases between. The CDR3 contains 14 residues.

The V call is TRBV19, the J call TRBJ1-1, with unresolved D. CDR1 and CDR2 (germline): LNHDA, SQIVND (reference sequence). The CDR3 extends over 19 amino acids. V dropped 3 bases and J dropped 0 bases, with 23 bases sitting between them. The chain's CDR3 is CASSIATSLGSPLNTEAFF. The CDR3, as DNA: TGTGCCAGTAGTATTGCAACGAGCCTCGGGTCGCCCCTGAACACTGAAGCTTTCTTT.